This T cell receptor (beta chain) was documented in a study of blood T cell repertoires in COVID-19. Overall study: Acute and convalescent COVID-19 samples came from the United States, Italy and Spain. T cells, B-cell-depleted T cells, or PBMCs provided the cDNA or gDNA that served as material.

CDR1 is SGHTA, CDR2 FQGTGA, per germline. V trimming: 5 bases; J trimming: 2 bases; junction bases outside the gene matches: 6. CDR3 length: 14 amino acids. Original analysis: Amplification of reference gene primers provided the estimated nucleated cell counts. Generated by immunoSEQ multiplex PCR, the TCRdb table keeps only in-frame clones and is missing some. The V and J calls and clone size are taken from that table; D and trimming were inferred from the DNA. The sample carries 40,000 to 60,000 clones, about 71% recorded once. The rearrangement joins TRBV7-3 to TRBJ2-7; TRBD1 matches 7 bases. Sequenced: peripheral blood. This TCR was sampled from a woman between 65 and 79 years old with acute or convalescent COVID-19. The CDR3 spells CASSQGQSPYEQYF. CDR3 in DNA: TGTGCCAGCAGCCAGGGACAGAGCCCCTACGAGCAGTACTTC.